This TCR beta chain was identified in a study of T-cell memory formation after mild COVID-19. General study results and limits: Clonal second-wave expansions that peaked on day 37 had unconfirmed SARS-CoV-2 specificity.

The CDR3 totals 15 residues. Per germline, CDR1 LGHNA and CDR2 YSLEER. V was pared by 2 bases and J by 10 bases, with 15 bases between. About this clonotype: The antigen is not known.

The authors produced TCR alpha and TCR beta cDNA libraries with sample barcodes and UMIs by 5'RACE using constant-segment primers. Each CDR3 protein gets one entry after TCRdb re-called the 5' RACE reads with MiXCR. The sample has 80,000 to 130,000 distinct CDR3 sequences; approximately 10% are singletons. The source material was PBMCs or a T cell subset sorted from them (not recorded which). This TCR came from a man aged 18 to 29 who had mild COVID-19 (a few samples of this study predate the infection). Cell type and time point are not known. The rearrangement joins TRBV4-3 to TRBJ1-6, with D tentatively TRBD1 (5 bases). The CDR3 is CASSQSGGRDSPLHF. CDR3 nucleotides: TGCGCCAGCAGCCAAAGTGGCGGCAGGGACTCACCCCTCCACTTT.